Each of the 20 T cell receptor beta chains below was sequenced from the same sample in a study of patients and donors after allogeneic stem cell transplantation. TCRdb used MiXCR to reprocess the RT-PCR reads, holding one entry per CDR3 protein. In the table there are more than 850,000 distinct CDR3 sequences, roughly 18% of which are singletons. The sequencing sample was made of blood, either unsorted or a sorted T cell fraction (not recorded which). The receptors derive from a human donor who was either an allogeneic HSCT recipient or a stem cell or donor lymphocyte infusion donor (not recorded which). It is not recorded whose cells these are; they may come from a transplant donor.

The chain employs TRBV19 and TRBJ2-5, with 9 positions matching TRBD1. From germline, CDR1 is LNHDA and CDR2 SQIVND (reference sequence). The length of the CDR3 is 15 residues. Trimming removed 6 bases from V and 5 bases from J; junction bases left unmatched: 10. The CDR3 spells CASRPRTGVGETQYF. CDR3 sequence (DNA): TGTGCCAGTAGACCTCGGACAGGGGTTGGGGAGACCCAGTACTTC.

This clonotype was seen ten or more times. V usage is TRBV9 and J usage is TRBJ2-7, with TRBD1 as a possible D gene (6 bases). The CDR3 spans 13 residues. Trimming removed 3 bases at V and 0 bases at J, with 7 bases between. CDR1 and CDR2 from the germline V gene are SGDLS and YYNGEE. The CDR3 coding sequence is TGTGCCAGCAGCGGGGACAACTCCTACGAGCAGTACTTC. As protein: CASSGDNSYEQYF. Full variable domain (rest looked up from reference TRBV9 and TRBJ2-7): DSGVTQTPKHLITATGQRVTLRCSPRSGDLSVYWYQQSLDQGLQFLIQYYNGEERAKGNILERFSAQQFPDLHSELNLSSLELGDSALYFCASSGDNSYEQYFGPGTRLTVT.

V gene TRBV3-1 combines with J gene TRBJ2-1; D is unclear. Trimming shortened V by 0 bases and J by 12 bases, and 12 bases separated the two germline ends. The CDR3 sequence is 13 residues long. Germline V CDR1 and CDR2: LGHDT, YNNKEL (reference sequence). CDR3 protein: CASSQEAALGQFF. The CDR3 DNA reads TGTGCCAGCAGCCAAGAAGCCGCCCTTGGGCAGTTCTTC.

This clonotype has only a few counts. V usage is TRBV29-1 and J usage is TRBJ2-7; D uncertain. Germline loops: CDR1 SQVTM, CDR2 ANQGSEA. Trimming pared 4 bases from V and 0 bases from J, leaving 10 bases between. The CDR3 covers 13 residues. Written as DNA, the CDR3 is TGCAGCGTTGTGGCAGACGACTCCTACGAGCAGTACTTC. It yields the protein CSVVADDSYEQYF.

This clonotype turned up a few times. V gene TRBV6-1 combines with J gene TRBJ1-1, with TRBD1 as a possible D gene (5 bases). V was clipped by 2 bases and J by 1 base, with 11 bases between them. The germline V gene has CDR1 MNHNS and CDR2 SASEGT. CDR3 length equals 15 residues. DNA for the CDR3: TGTGCCAGCAGTGAATTGGCAGGGCAGAACACTGAAGCTTTCTTT. Translation: CASSELAGQNTEAFF.

This clonotype appeared a few times. The chain recombines TRBV14 with TRBJ2-5; D remains unclear. The CDR3 runs to 15 residues. CDR1 SGHDN and CDR2 FVKESK come from the germline V gene. V dropped 4 bases and J dropped 2 bases, with 14 bases sitting between them. The CDR3 is CASSPVWQVQETQYF. The CDR3 DNA reads as TGTGCCAGCAGCCCCGTCTGGCAGGTTCAAGAGACCCAGTACTTC. The variable domain in full, completed from reference TRBV14 and TRBJ2-5, reads EAGVTQFPSHSVIEKGQTVTLRCDPISGHDNLYWYRRVMGKEIKFLLHFVKESKQDESGMPNNRFLAERTGGTYSTLKVQPAELEDSGVYFCASSPVWQVQETQYFGPGTRLLVL.

This chain uses TRBV6-2 or TRBV6-3 with TRBJ2-1; 11 nucleotides align to TRBD2. CDR3 length: 17 residues. Germline CDR1 reads MNHEY; CDR2 reads SVGEGT. J gave up 5 bases and V 5 bases, and 11 bases lay outside the gene matches. For the CDR3, the DNA is TGTGCCAGCAGTAAACTAGCGGGGGAGCCCCTAGACAATGAGCAGTTCTTC. It translates to CASSKLAGEPLDNEQFF.

The chain links TRBV5-1 to TRBJ2-1, with 8 bases matching TRBD2. The germline V gene has CDR1 SGHRS and CDR2 YFSETQ. The V segment lost 0 bases and the J segment 2 bases; nucleotides outside the gene matches: 1. The CDR3 totals 15 residues. The CDR3 reads CASSLERGTYNEQFF. The DNA for the CDR3 is TGCGCCAGCAGCTTGGAGCGGGGGACCTACAATGAGCAGTTCTTC. Full variable domain (outside the CDR3, taken from reference TRBV5-1 and TRBJ2-1): KAGVTQTPRYLIKTRGQQVTLSCSPISGHRSVSWYQQTPGQGLQFLFEYFSETQRNKGNFPGRFSGRQFSNSRSEMNVSTLELGDSALYLCASSLERGTYNEQFFGPGTRLTVL.

This sequence joins TRBV5-1 and TRBJ1-2; D might be TRBD1 (5 bases). Looked up from germline, CDR1 is SGHRS and CDR2 is YFSETQ. The CDR3 is 17 amino acids. V lost 0 bases and J 2 bases, leaving 17 bases between the germline ends. CDR3 in amino acids: CASSLVFDSQRNYGYTF. The CDR3 nucleotides read TGCGCCAGCAGCTTGGTATTCGACAGCCAGAGGAACTATGGCTACACCTTC.

The CDR3 nucleotides are TGCGCCAGCAGCTTGACGGGGAATGGGGAGACCCAGTACTTC. Encoded protein: CASSLTGNGETQYF. The chain combines TRBV5-1 with TRBJ2-5; possibly TRBD2 for D (5 bases). CDR1 and CDR2 (germline): SGHRS, YFSETQ. V was cut by 1 base and J by 5 bases, with 12 bases left in between. There are 14 residues in the CDR3.

In its sample, this clonotype was seen a few times. The chain has TRBV5-1 and TRBJ2-5, with D possibly being TRBD1 (6 bases). V lost 2 bases, J lost 2 bases, and 13 bases lay in between. Germline-derived CDR1 and CDR2 are SGHRS and YFSETQ. The CDR3 is made up of 15 amino acids. In nucleotides, the CDR3 is TGCGCCAGCAGCTTAGCCGGGACACCACAAGAGACCCAGTACTTC. Encoded protein: CASSLAGTPQETQYF.

This chain joins TRBV24-1 and TRBJ1-5; D is ambiguous. The CDR3 is made up of 14 amino acids. V was cut by 3 bases and J by 3 bases, with 8 bases left in between. The germline gives CDR1 KGHDR, CDR2 SFDVKD. CDR3 nucleotides: TGTGCCACCAGTGATCGGCAACCCAATCAGCCCCAGCATTTT. Translated, it gives CATSDRQPNQPQHF.

CDR3 DNA sequence: TGTGCCAGCAGCCCAGCCGGGACAGGGACCACCTACGAGCAGTACTTC. Translated, it gives CASSPAGTGTTYEQYF. The rearrangement uses TRBV7-2 and TRBJ2-7; 9 nucleotides match TRBD1. Germline CDR1 and CDR2: SGHTA and FQGNSA. CDR3 size: 16 residues. V was pared by 5 bases and J by 2 bases, with 10 bases of the junction left unmatched.

There are a few counts of this clonotype. The rearrangement links TRBV9 to TRBJ2-4, with unresolved D. Per germline, CDR1 SGDLS and CDR2 YYNGEE. The CDR3 runs to 15 residues. V lost 0 bases, J lost 0 bases, and 7 bases lay in between. CDR3 DNA: TGTGCCAGCAGCGTAGGTGGGGTAGCCAAAAACATTCAGTACTTC. Its translation: CASSVGGVAKNIQYF.

This clonotype appeared a single time. The chain employs TRBV2 and TRBJ2-7, with D possibly called TRBD1 or TRBD2 (5 bases each). Trimming stripped 10 bases from V and 7 bases from J, with 20 bases between. The CDR3 covers 13 residues. CDR1 SNHLY and CDR2 FYNNEI come from the germline V gene. The CDR3 reads CATTRDPKGEQYF. CDR3 nucleotides: TGTGCCACGACCCGGGACCCCAAGGGAGAGCAGTACTTC.

The sample holds a few counts of this clonotype. The gene calls are TRBV20-1 and TRBJ2-7, with D possibly called TRBD1 or TRBD2 (5 bases each). Trimming stripped 5 bases from V and 1 base from J, with 15 bases between. The CDR3 covers 14 residues. Germline CDR1 reads DFQATT; CDR2 reads SNEGSKA (reference sequence). The CDR3 region is CSAYRDLRSYEQYF. As DNA, the CDR3 is TGCAGTGCTTACCGGGACCTAAGGTCCTACGAGCAGTACTTC.

V gene TRBV24-1 combines with J gene TRBJ1-1; 7 bases are shared with TRBD1. V lost 3 bases to trimming and J lost 8 bases; unmatched junction nucleotides: 2. Per germline, CDR1 KGHDR and CDR2 SFDVKD. The CDR3 loop spans 12 amino acids. CDR3 residues: CATSDGTAEAFF. The CDR3 region has the DNA TGTGCCACCAGTGATGGGACAGCAGAAGCTTTCTTT.

The J gene is TRBJ1-4, the V gene TRBV21-1; the table gives TRBD1 as D, unverified against the DNA. TRBV21-1 is an annotated pseudogene. This CDR3 is built from 18 residues. The CDR3 nucleotides are TGTGCCAGCAGCAACCTTGGGACAGACCAATCTCTTAATGAAAAACTGTTTTTT. Translating gives CASSNLGTDQSLNEKLFF.

This chain uses TRBV18 with TRBJ1-2; no clear D. Germline V gene lookup returns CDR1 KGHSH and CDR2 LQKENI. This CDR3 is 15 amino acids long. Trimming stripped 2 bases from V and 5 bases from J, with 15 bases between. The CDR3 is CASSPVLPGLYGYTF. CDR3 sequence (DNA): TGTGCCAGCTCACCAGTCTTACCTGGCCTATATGGCTACACCTTC.

This clonotype has only a few counts. The chain carries TRBV4-2 and TRBJ2-1, with 11 bases fitting TRBD2. Unmatched junction bases numbered 4, after V lost 0 bases and J lost 0 bases. The V gene's germline CDR1 is LGHNA and CDR2 YNFKEQ. The CDR3 runs to 18 residues. As DNA, the CDR3 is TGTGCCAGCAGCCAAGAGACTAGCGGGGCAAGCTCCTACAATGAGCAGTTCTTC. This codes for CASSQETSGASSYNEQFF.